The clone carrying this T cell receptor beta chain occurred once. Its antigen is currently unknown. PCR amplification relied on 60 Vbeta primers (plus 13 Jbeta primers). Libraries were prepared by immunoSEQ multiplex PCR; TCRdb keeps only in-frame clonotypes and omits some of them. The table has more than 65,000 clones, approximately 80% seen once; the top ten hold about 3%. The data were obtained in a study of cytomegalovirus exposure and HLA in healthy donors. Findings and caveats of the study: Later analysis placed DRB1 highest and HLA-C lowest in TCR association rates, which differed by HLA locus. Researchers counted over 150 TCR beta chains as cytomegalovirus-associated. TCR beta chains associated with HLA were, in a later analysis, more clonally expanded than equally common others.

The germline V gene has CDR1 SGHRS and CDR2 YFSETQ. The CDR3 consists of 14 residues. The germline V and J ends were trimmed by 4 bases and 5 bases, with 15 bases remaining between them. The chain recombines TRBV5-1 with TRBJ1-1; D may be TRBD1 (6 bases). This clonotype originated in a man aged 35-49 years in good health and CMV-seronegative. Sequenced material: PBMCs. CDR3 sequence: CASSVRDTKTEAFF. In nucleotides, the CDR3 is TGCGCCAGCAGCGTCCGGGACACAAAGACTGAAGCTTTCTTT. Filled out from reference TRBV5-1 and TRBJ1-1, the complete variable domain reads KAGVTQTPRYLIKTRGQQVTLSCSPISGHRSVSWYQQTPGQGLQFLFEYFSETQRNKGNFPGRFSGRQFSNSRSEMNVSTLELGDSALYLCASSVRDTKTEAFFGQGTRLTVV.